This T cell receptor beta chain was sequenced in a study of shared clonotypes between healthy human individuals. Study results and caveats: Across subsets, estimated richness was generally greater for naive than for memory populations.

Per the germline V gene, CDR1 is MNHEY and CDR2 is SMNVEV (reference sequence). This CDR3 is built from 19 residues. V was cut by 5 bases and J by 0 bases, with 25 bases left in between. Per sorted-subset replicate PCR, input was approximately 200 ng DNA, representing tens of thousands of T cell genomes. Original processing notes: Junction-only sequences without quality scores came from ImmunoSEQ, so filtering differed. The data were produced by immunoSEQ multiplex PCR, yet TCRdb's version contains in-frame clones alone and is incomplete. The DNA gave D and trimming, while V, J and clone size come from that table. The data show about 690,000 clones, about nine tenths seen once. On this clone: Its antigen is not known.

The clonotype comes from a man younger than 35 in good health. Some clones in this sample may be carry-over from other donors' samples. This chain joins TRBV27 and TRBJ1-1; D uncertain. Sequences were obtained from memory CD8+ T cells from PBMCs. The subset denotes: CD45RO+ cells pooled with CCR7-negative TemRA cells. The DNA of the CDR3 is TGTGCCAGCAGTCCCAAAGTGATTTTCGGAGTCCCCATGAACACTGAAGCTTTCTTT. Protein product: CASSPKVIFGVPMNTEAFF.